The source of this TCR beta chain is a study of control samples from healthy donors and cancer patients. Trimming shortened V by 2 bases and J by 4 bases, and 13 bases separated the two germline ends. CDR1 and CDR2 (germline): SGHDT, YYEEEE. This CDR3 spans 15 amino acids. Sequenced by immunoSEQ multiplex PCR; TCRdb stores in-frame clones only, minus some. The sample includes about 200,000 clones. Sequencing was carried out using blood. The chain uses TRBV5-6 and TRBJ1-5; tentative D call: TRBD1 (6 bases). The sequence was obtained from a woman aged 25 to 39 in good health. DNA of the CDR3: TGTGCCAGCAGCTTCCGGGACACTCCTAATCAGCCCCAGCATTTT. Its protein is CASSFRDTPNQPQHF.